This T cell receptor beta chain was recovered during a study of OX40 agonist ivuxolimab in advanced cancers. Study-level points and caveats: At 0.1 to 3.0 mg/kg and by week 6, clonal expansion occurred in CD4+ and CD8+ blood T cells. More expanded clones were found, on average, in CD8+ than in CD4+ T cells.

V lost 4 bases, J lost 3 bases, and 3 bases stayed unmatched. CDR3 size: 14 residues. The germline CDR1 and CDR2 sequences are KGHSH and LQKENI. Here immunoSEQ multiplex PCR was the method, and the copy in TCRdb shows in-frame clones only, minus some. This table has around 100,000 clones, around 93% appearing once. This clone has just a few counts. Its antigen remains unidentified. This TCR derives from an adult with an advanced solid tumor such as melanoma, head and neck, liver or kidney cancer. The sequencing here drew on CD4+ or CD8+ T cells sorted from blood, taken in a trial of the OX40 agonist ivuxolimab. The chain is built from TRBV18 and TRBJ1-1; 9 bases agree with TRBD1. The CDR3 sequence: CASSRRDRDTEAFF. The CDR3 DNA reads as TGTGCCAGCTCACGCCGGGACAGGGACACTGAAGCTTTCTTT.